This TCR beta chain was captured by sequencing in a study of CD8+ T cells in alopecia areata. Study in general: Treated patients were dosed with oral tofacitinib, taking 5 to 10 mg twice daily. Tofacitinib ran for 6 to 18 months before 6 months off drug.

Broader study findings: For lesional scalp, especially alopecia totalis/universalis, clonality was higher than in normal scalp.

This CDR3 is 15 amino acids long. The germline V gene encodes CDR1 LNHNV and CDR2 YYDKDF (reference sequence). Trimming at V came to 3 bases and at J to 5 bases, leaving 8 bases not matched to a gene. RNA, once extracted, was reverse transcribed into cDNA for use as the sequencing template. Only in-frame clones appear in the TCRdb table, and some are missing; sequencing was by immunoSEQ multiplex PCR. The sample consists of fewer than 200,000 clones, about 67% of them appearing once. Note on this clone: Its cognate antigen is unknown.

The sequenced sample was CD8+ T cells sorted from blood, obtained at week 0. V usage is TRBV15 and J usage is TRBJ2-3; 7 nucleotides line up with TRBD1. This clonotype originated in a human donor with alopecia areata. The CDR3 region has the DNA TGTGCCACCAGCAGCGGGCAGGGGGTCGGAGATACGCAGTATTTT. It specifies CATSSGQGVGDTQYF.